Each of the 8 T cell receptor beta chains below was sequenced from the same sample in a study of siplizumab effects on memory and regulatory T cells. TCRdb's table, derived via immunoSEQ multiplex PCR, lists solely in-frame clones and lacks some. In the table there are roughly 100,000 clones, about 90% of which are singletons. The specimen was CD4+ T cells sorted from blood. The receptors come from a human donor in good health.

In its sample, this clone was seen once. The rearrangement links TRBV28 to TRBJ2-7; 9 bases line up with TRBD1. This CDR3 comprises 13 residues. Trimming removed 6 bases from V and 4 bases from J; junction bases left unmatched: 4. Germline V gene sequence: CDR1 MDHEN, CDR2 SYDVKM. CDR3 bases: TGTGCCAGCAGCTCCGGGACAGGGTACGAGCAGTACTTC. It translates to CASSSGTGYEQYF.

CDR3 amino acids: CASSLRISSLVLANEQFF. The CDR3 DNA is TGTGCCAGCAGCTTGCGGATTTCTAGTCTAGTTTTAGCGAATGAGCAGTTCTTC. V gene TRBV5-6 combines with J gene TRBJ2-1; perhaps TRBD2 as D (5 bases). Germline CDR1 SGHDT, CDR2 YYEEEE. V was cut by 1 base and J by 7 bases, with 24 bases left in between. This CDR3 has 18 amino acids. The variable domain in full, completed from reference TRBV5-6 and TRBJ2-1, reads DAGVTQSPTHLIKTRGQQVTLRCSPKSGHDTVSWYQQALGQGPQFIFQYYEEEERQRGNFPDRFSGHQFPNYSSELNVNALLLGDSALYLCASSLRISSLVLANEQFFGPGTRLTVL.

This chain connects TRBV14 to TRBJ2-7; 8 bases match TRBD1. In germline, CDR1 is SGHDN, CDR2 FVKESK. The CDR3 loop spans 14 amino acids. V shed 4 bases, J shed 7 bases, and the junction held 9 bases outside the gene matches. The CDR3 DNA is TGTGCCAGCAGCCCTCAGGGGGCGCTTAGTGAGCAGTACTTC. Translation gives CASSPQGALSEQYF.

The chain combines TRBV7-8 with TRBJ2-7, with D tentatively TRBD1 or TRBD2 (5 bases each). Germline V gene sequence: CDR1 SGHVS, CDR2 FQNEAQ. This CDR3 has 14 residues. V was clipped by 5 bases and J by 5 bases, with 16 bases between them. The CDR3 here is CASSTPLGDDEQYF. CDR3 sequence (DNA): TGTGCCAGCAGCACCCCCTTGGGGGACGACGAGCAGTACTTC.

For the CDR3, the DNA is TGTGCCAGCGGGGGGGGGCCCCATACGCGGCCCCAGCATTTT. Protein product: CASGGGPHTRPQHF. The chain links TRBV28 to TRBJ1-5; D is perhaps TRBD1 (6 bases). Germline V gives CDR1 MDHEN, CDR2 SYDVKM. Between the trimmed V and J ends, which lost 8 bases and 9 bases, there was a span of 20 bases. CDR3 length: 14 residues.

The J gene is TRBJ1-1, the V gene TRBV29-1; D is unresolved. Germline lookup yields CDR1 SQVTM and CDR2 ANQGSEA. This CDR3 has 10 residues. V was pared by 7 bases and J by 1 base, with 4 bases between. The chain's CDR3 is CSAENTEAFF. DNA for the CDR3: TGCAGCGCCGAGAACACTGAAGCTTTCTTT.

This sequence joins TRBV5-1 and TRBJ2-3; the D call may be TRBD1 or TRBD2 (6 bases each). Germline V gives CDR1 SGHRS, CDR2 YFSETQ. The CDR3 runs 15 residues. V was shortened by 0 bases and J by 4 bases, with 12 bases between the two germline ends. CDR3 sequence (DNA): TGCGCCAGCAGCTTGGGTCCGGGGGCCCCAGATACGCAGTATTTT. This translates into CASSLGPGAPDTQYF.

The V and J genes are TRBV7-3 and TRBJ2-2; TRBD2 matches 7 bases. The CDR3 is made up of 16 amino acids. Unmatched junction bases numbered 10, after V lost 5 bases and J lost 4 bases. Germline loops: CDR1 SGHTA, CDR2 FQGTGA. The chain's CDR3 is CASSTTPTGGTGELFF. In DNA form, the CDR3 reads TGTGCCAGCAGCACCACTCCGACGGGGGGCACCGGGGAGCTGTTTTTT. Variable domain in full (rest from reference TRBV7-3 and TRBJ2-2): GAGVSQTPSNKVTEKGKYVELRCDPISGHTALYWYRQSLGQGPEFLIYFQGTGAADDSGLPNDRFFAVRPEGSVSTLKIQRTERGDSAVYLCASSTTPTGGTGELFFGEGSRLTVL.